This T cell receptor (beta chain) appears in the sequencing data of a study of blood T cell repertoires in COVID-19. CDR1 is ENHRY and CDR2 is SYGVKD in the germline V gene. V was trimmed by 3 bases and J by 10 bases, leaving 7 bases between them. The CDR3 loop spans 11 amino acids. Repertoires were generated with immunoSEQ multiplex PCR, while TCRdb's copy carries only in-frame clones and drops some. The sample shows tens of thousands of clones, 88% of them seen only once. The V gene is TRBV10-3, the J gene TRBJ2-1; D is unresolved. The sequence was collected from a man in his fifties or sixties with active COVID-19. The sample taken for sequencing was peripheral blood. CDR3 sequence reads: CAISEVREQFF. The CDR3 DNA follows: TGTGCCATCAGTGAAGTTCGGGAGCAGTTCTTC.